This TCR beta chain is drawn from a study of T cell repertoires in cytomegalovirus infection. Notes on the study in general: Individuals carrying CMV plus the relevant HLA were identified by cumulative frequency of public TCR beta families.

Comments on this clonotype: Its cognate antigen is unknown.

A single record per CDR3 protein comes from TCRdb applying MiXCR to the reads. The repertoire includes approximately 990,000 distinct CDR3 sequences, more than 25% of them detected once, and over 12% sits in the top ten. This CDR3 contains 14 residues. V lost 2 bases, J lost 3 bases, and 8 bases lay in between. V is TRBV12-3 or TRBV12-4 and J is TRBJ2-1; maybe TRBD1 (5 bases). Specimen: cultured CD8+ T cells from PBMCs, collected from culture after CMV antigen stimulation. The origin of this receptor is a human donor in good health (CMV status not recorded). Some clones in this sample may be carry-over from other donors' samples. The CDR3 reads CASSLSGFYNEQFF. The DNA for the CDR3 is TGTGCCAGCAGTTTATCAGGGTTCTACAATGAGCAGTTCTTC.